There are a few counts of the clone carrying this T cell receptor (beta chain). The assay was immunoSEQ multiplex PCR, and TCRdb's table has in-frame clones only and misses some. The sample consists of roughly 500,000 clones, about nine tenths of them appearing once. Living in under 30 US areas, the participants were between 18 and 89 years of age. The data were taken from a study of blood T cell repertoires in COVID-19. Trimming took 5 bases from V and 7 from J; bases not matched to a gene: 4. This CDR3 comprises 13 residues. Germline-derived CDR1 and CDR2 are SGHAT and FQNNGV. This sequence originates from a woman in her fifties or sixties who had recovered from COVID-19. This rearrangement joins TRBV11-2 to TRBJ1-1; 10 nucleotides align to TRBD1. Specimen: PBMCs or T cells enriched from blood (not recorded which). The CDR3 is CASSPTGGYEAFF. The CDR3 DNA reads TGTGCCAGCAGCCCGACAGGGGGCTATGAAGCTTTCTTT.